This T cell receptor (beta chain) is from a study of T-cell memory formation after mild COVID-19. Across the study: TCR clusters were largely donor specific. Study findings and constraints: Second-wave clones peaking on day 37 lacked confirmed SARS-CoV-2 specificity. Pre-infection memory carried some responding clones, suggesting that cross-reactive memory joined. Most CD4+ clones that shrank were in CM and EM, while CD8+ ones turned up in EMRA.

Via MiXCR, TCRdb re-called the 5' RACE reads, giving one row per CDR3 protein. Among about 150,000 distinct CDR3 sequences, approximately 25% were seen once, and the ten largest hold around a quarter. With respect to this clonotype: Its specificity is unknown.

This CDR3 comprises 15 residues. With V trimmed by 0 bases and J by 4 bases, 5 bases remained unmatched. CDR1 and CDR2 (germline): SGHRS, YFSETQ. The sequence came from an adult woman who had mild COVID-19 (a few samples of this study predate the infection). Cell type and time point are not known. The gene calls are TRBV5-1 and TRBJ1-1; TRBD1 matches at 8 bases. Sequenced: PBMCs or a T cell subset sorted from them (not recorded which). The DNA for the CDR3 is TGCGCCAGCAGCTTGGACCAGGGGGCTGGCACTGAAGCTTTCTTT. Amino acid sequence: CASSLDQGAGTEAFF.